Below, one TCR beta chain is given with its context. As processed by the authors: The authors estimated nucleated cell counts from reference gene primer amplification. Sequenced by immunoSEQ multiplex PCR; TCRdb stores in-frame clones only, minus some. The DNA gave D and trimming, while V, J and clone size come from that table. The table shows fewer than 250,000 clones, with about 83% occurring only once. This sample was taken from a study of blood T cell repertoires in COVID-19. Study background: Donors in the United States, Italy and Spain gave samples during acute or convalescent COVID-19. PBMCs, B-cell-depleted T cells, or T cells were the source of the cDNA or gDNA that made up the material.

V was clipped by 0 bases and J by 3 bases; unmatched bases: 4. CDR1 is LGHNA and CDR2 is YSLEER in the germline V gene. The CDR3 extends over 15 amino acids. The TCR sequence derives from a woman aged 40 to 49 with active or convalescent COVID-19. The rearrangement uses TRBV4-3 and TRBJ2-7; TRBD2 matches at 8 bases. Material: peripheral blood. The CDR3 coding sequence is TGCGCCAGCAGCCAAGACTGGCTAGCGGGCTACGAGCAGTACTTC. Protein sequence: CASSQDWLAGYEQYF.